Below, 20 T cell receptor beta chains from the same sample are listed, as sequenced in a study of tumor-infiltrating lymphocytes in primary liver carcinoma. RNA was extracted from whole blood without cell sorting, alongside germline DNA. A constant-region primer primed TCR beta cDNA synthesis from about 530 ng of total RNA. Slightly modified ARM-PCR with three nested multiplex PCR rounds yielded TCR beta libraries. It was with TRBV1-TRBV30 forward primers and a C-beta reverse primer that the first two PCR rounds were run, at about 9 cycles each. TCRdb re-called the multiplex PCR reads with MiXCR, one entry per CDR3 protein. The sample lists hundreds of thousands of distinct CDR3 sequences, approximately 58% seen once, with about a sixth in the top ten. Source material: peripheral blood. Receptor source: a woman in her thirties with primary liver carcinoma and hepatitis B virus infection.

With respect to this clonotype: In this CDR3 the conserved last residue, phenylalanine or tryptophan, is missing, so a read error is likely. The rearrangement links TRBV11-2 to TRBJ2-3; D possibly corresponds to TRBD2 (5 bases). The CDR3 runs to 17 residues. CDR1 SGHAT and CDR2 FQNNGV come from the germline V gene. The CDR3 DNA follows: TGTGACAGCAGCTTAGTTGGTAGCGAGAGGGCCGCAGATACGCAGTATTTG. This translates into CDSSLVGSERAADTQYL.

This clonotype has a count of ten or more. The chain joins TRBV6-2 or TRBV6-3 to TRBJ2-1; 8 nucleotides align to TRBD2. The CDR3 has 15 residues. Germline-derived CDR1 and CDR2 are MNHEY and SVGEGT. After removal of 2 bases from V and 0 bases from J, the junction contained 0 bases not matched to a gene. The CDR3 coding sequence is TGTGCCAGCAGTTACGGACTAGCCTCCTACAATGAGCAGTTCTTC. Residues: CASSYGLASYNEQFF.

The table lists this clonotype with a few counts. This chain links TRBV30 with TRBJ1-3; D is uncertain. Looked up from germline, CDR1 is GTSNPN and CDR2 is SVGIG (reference sequence). V was shortened by 8 bases and J by 0 bases, with 11 bases between the two germline ends. CDR3 length equals 13 residues. The CDR3 coding sequence is TGTGCCGGGAAGGGAAGCTCTGGAAACACCATATATTTT. It codes for CAGKGSSGNTIYF. Full variable domain (missing parts from reference TRBV30 and TRBJ1-3): SQTIHQWPATLVQPVGSPLSLECTVEGTSNPNLYWYRQAAGRGLQLLFYSVGIGQISSEVPQNLSASRPQDRQFILSSKKLLLSDSGFYLCAGKGSSGNTIYFGEGSWLTVV.

J is TRBJ2-7 and V is TRBV7-9, with D tentatively TRBD1 (5 bases). The CDR3 is 12 residues long. Germline V gene sequence: CDR1 SEHNR, CDR2 FQNEAQ (reference sequence). Trimming took 6 bases from V and 0 from J, leaving 6 bases between them. CDR3 in DNA: TGTGCCAGCAGGACAGACTCCTACGAGCAGTACTTC. It is translated as CASRTDSYEQYF. The variable domain in full, completed from reference TRBV7-9 and TRBJ2-7, reads DTGVSQNPRHKITKRGQNVTFRCDPISEHNRLYWYRQTLGQGPEFLTYFQNEAQLEKSRLLSDRFSAERPKGSFSTLEIQRTEQGDSAMYLCASRTDSYEQYFGPGTRLTVT.

The sample holds many counts of this clonotype. The chain uses TRBV6-1 and TRBJ2-5; maybe TRBD2 (5 bases). The CDR3 covers 15 residues. Germline CDR1 MNHNS, CDR2 SASEGT. Trimming cost V 0 bases and J 7 bases, with 15 bases left between them. CDR3 DNA sequence: TGTGCCAGCAGTGAAGCTCTAGCCACCCGGGGGACCCAGTACTTC. This sequence encodes CASSEALATRGTQYF.

This clonotype was picked up a small number of times. This chain's CDR3 is CASSSSGRGAKNIQYF. In DNA, the CDR3 is TGTGCCAGCAGTTCGAGCGGGAGGGGGGCCAAAAACATTCAGTACTTC. The J gene is TRBJ2-4, the V gene TRBV6-6; 10 positions match TRBD2. V lost 4 bases and J lost 1; bases outside the gene matches: 4. CDR1 is MNHNY, CDR2 SVGAGI, per germline (reference sequence). This CDR3 is 16 amino acids long.

This clonotype was seen repeatedly, ten times or more. The rearrangement uses TRBV11-2 and TRBJ2-1; 10 nucleotides agree with TRBD2. CDR1 and CDR2 (germline): SGHAT, FQNNGV. The CDR3 runs 15 residues. The ends lost 6 bases at V and 6 bases at J; junction bases unmatched: 8. The CDR3 DNA is TGTGCCAGCAGTGACGGGACTAGCGCAGTCAATGAGCAGTTCTTC. Protein sequence: CASSDGTSAVNEQFF.

The chain carries TRBV5-1 and TRBJ2-3; TRBD1 aligns across 7 bases. The V segment lost 4 bases and the J segment 2 bases; nucleotides outside the gene matches: 16. The CDR3 spans 18 residues. Germline CDR1 and CDR2: SGHRS and YFSETQ. In nucleotides, the CDR3 is TGCGCCAGCAGCCTTCCTACGCCTCCGGGACAGCACACAGATACGCAGTATTTT. This sequence encodes CASSLPTPPGQHTDTQYF. The full variable domain, its missing parts supplied by reference TRBV5-1 and TRBJ2-3, is KAGVTQTPRYLIKTRGQQVTLSCSPISGHRSVSWYQQTPGQGLQFLFEYFSETQRNKGNFPGRFSGRQFSNSRSEMNVSTLELGDSALYLCASSLPTPPGQHTDTQYFGPGTRLTVL.

There are many counts of this clonotype. The chain couples TRBV11-2 to TRBJ2-1; 7 bases map to TRBD2. The germline V gene has CDR1 SGHAT and CDR2 FQNNGV. The V and J ends lost 3 bases and 5 bases, in that order; junction bases with no gene match: 7. The CDR3 is made up of 15 amino acids. This CDR3 reads CASSFSGPLDNEQFF. CDR3 DNA: TGTGCCAGCAGCTTTAGCGGGCCACTCGACAATGAGCAGTTCTTC.

This clonotype has more than one count but fewer than ten. J is TRBJ2-2 and V is TRBV12-3 or TRBV12-4, with D unresolved. CDR3 length: 15 residues. Trimming shortened V by 1 base and J by 0 bases, and 6 bases separated the two germline ends. CDR3 sequence reads: CASSLGIANTGELFF. In DNA form, the CDR3 reads TGTGCCAGCAGTTTAGGGATCGCGAACACCGGGGAGCTGTTTTTT.

With regard to this clonotype: This clone may be a read error of a much larger clone one base away. The chain combines TRBV4-2 with TRBJ2-1; D unclear. This CDR3 contains 15 residues. The V end was cut by 1 base, the J end by 0 bases, with 7 bases between. CDR1 is LGHNA and CDR2 is YNFKEQ in the germline V gene. The CDR3 sequence: CASSQGLDSYNEQFF. The CDR3 DNA reads as TGTGCCAGCAGCCAAGGGCTCGACTCCTACAATGAGCAGTTCTTC.

With regard to this clonotype: The junction departs from the called germline gene at one end, perhaps through a read error. The gene calls are TRBV11-2 and TRBJ2-5; D may be TRBD2 (6 bases). The CDR3 runs to 16 residues. CDR1 and CDR2 from the germline V gene are SGHAT and FQNNGV. The CDR3 protein is CASSLGLVGTGETQYF. CDR3 nucleotide sequence: TGTGCCAGCAGCTTAGGACTAGTGGGGACGGGAGAGACCCAATACTTC.

Notes on this clonotype: The junction differs from germline at one of its ends, possibly a read error. The rearrangement joins TRBV29-1 to TRBJ2-3; D is unresolved. Germline V gives CDR1 SQVTM, CDR2 ANQGSEA. The CDR3 spans 12 residues. CDR3 nucleotide sequence: TGCTGCGTTGAGACTCCAGGAGATACGCAGTATTTT. Translated: CCVETPGDTQYF.

Points on this clonotype: A much larger clonotype is one base distant, so this may be a read error. The chain has TRBV29-1 and TRBJ2-3; 7 bases agree with TRBD1. Trimming removed 4 bases from V and 4 bases from J; junction bases left unmatched: 17. This CDR3 contains 17 residues. Germline V lookup: CDR1 SQVTM, CDR2 ANQGSEA. CDR3 loop: CSVVIQGTVRKADTQYF. CDR3 DNA sequence: TGCAGCGTTGTCATCCAGGGGACAGTGCGAAAGGCAGATACGCAGTATTTT.

This chain joins TRBV11-1 and TRBJ2-5, with D possibly being TRBD1 (6 bases). V dropped 4 bases and J dropped 5 bases, with 17 bases sitting between them. The CDR3 contains 15 residues. CDR1 is SGHAT, CDR2 FQDESV, per germline (reference sequence). The CDR3 DNA follows: TGTGCCAGCAGCTCAGGACAGCACATAGGGGAGACCCAGTACTTC. This codes for CASSSGQHIGETQYF.

The chain uses TRBV6-6 and TRBJ1-1; D is ambiguous. This CDR3 contains 13 residues. V lost 9 bases and J lost 1, with 12 bases in between. CDR1 MNHNY and CDR2 SVGAGI come from the germline V gene (reference sequence). The CDR3 loop reads CASSQFTNTEAFF. DNA for the CDR3: TGTGCCAGTAGCCAGTTTACGAACACTGAAGCTTTCTTT.

About this clonotype: Its ends do not fully match the called genes, so a read error is possible. The V call is TRBV10-3, the J call TRBJ1-2, with D tentatively TRBD1 (6 bases). CDR1 and CDR2 (germline): ENHRY, SYGVKD. This CDR3 contains 14 residues. CDR3 DNA sequence: TGTGCCATCAGTGCCCCGGGGGCGGACTATAGCTACACCTTC. Its protein product is CAISAPGADYSYTF.

This clonotype was observed a single time. Since the CDR3 does not end with the conserved phenylalanine or tryptophan, this likely comes from a read error. The V call is TRBV29-1, the J call TRBJ2-3; 12 bases align to TRBD2. From germline, CDR1 is SQVTM and CDR2 ANQGSEA. Losses at the gene ends were 7 bases for V and 7 bases for J; bases not matched to a gene: 9. The CDR3 is 14 residues long. The DNA of the CDR3 is TGCAGCGCAAGCACGACTAGCGGGAGTAATACGCAGTATCTT. Amino acids: CSASTTSGSNTQYL.

The chain carries TRBV29-1 and TRBJ1-1; 7 bases are a match to TRBD1. The CDR3 spans 10 residues. CDR1 and CDR2 from the germline V gene are SQVTM and ANQGSEA. The CDR3 region has the DNA TGCAACGGACAGGACACTGAAGCTTTCTTT. Translated, it gives CNGQDTEAFF.

The chain carries TRBV7-8 and TRBJ2-2, with 10 bases aligning to TRBD2. The CDR3 length is 16 residues. The trim removed 3 bases at V and 5 bases at J, leaving 6 bases unmatched. Germline CDR1 reads SGHVS; CDR2 reads FQNEAQ. CDR3 amino acids: CASSFLAGVVTGELFF. The CDR3 region has the DNA TGTGCCAGCAGCTTCCTAGCGGGAGTGGTGACCGGGGAGCTGTTTTTT.